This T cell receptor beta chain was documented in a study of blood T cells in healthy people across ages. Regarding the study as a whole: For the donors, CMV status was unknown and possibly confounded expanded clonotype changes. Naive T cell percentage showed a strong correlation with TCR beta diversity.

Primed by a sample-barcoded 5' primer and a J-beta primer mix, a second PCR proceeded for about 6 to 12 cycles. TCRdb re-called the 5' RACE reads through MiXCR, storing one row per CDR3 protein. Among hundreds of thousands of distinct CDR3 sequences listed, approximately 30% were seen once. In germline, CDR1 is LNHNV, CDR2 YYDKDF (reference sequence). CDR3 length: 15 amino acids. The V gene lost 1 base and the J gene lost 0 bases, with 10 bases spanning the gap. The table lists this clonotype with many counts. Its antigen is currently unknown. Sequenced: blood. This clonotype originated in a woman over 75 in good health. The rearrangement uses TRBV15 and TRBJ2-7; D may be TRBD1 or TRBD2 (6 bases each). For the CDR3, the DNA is TGTGCCACCAGCAGAGGTGGGGGGCGCTCCTACGAGCAGTACTTC. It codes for CATSRGGGRSYEQYF.